The rows below give T cell receptor beta chains drawn from one sample of a study of T-cell memory formation after mild COVID-19. TCRdb processed the 5' RACE reads anew with MiXCR; each CDR3 protein has one entry. The sample gives roughly 370,000 distinct CDR3 sequences, approximately 15% of which show up once; 20% to 25% is in the top ten. Specimen: PBMCs or a T cell subset sorted from them (not recorded which). The receptor source for this set is a man between 18 and 29 years old who had mild COVID-19 (a few samples of this study predate the infection). Cell type and time point are not known. Both conserved end residues are part of each CDR3. A D gene is named only where the DNA matches it firmly. Size is omitted from some rows. Given values are once, few, many or a class for expanded clones.

v_gene	j_gene	d_gene	abundance	CDR3aa	CDR3nt
TRBV10-1	TRBJ2-7	TRBD1	-	CASSDGTGSGEQYF	TGCGCCAGCAGTGACGGGACAGGGTCCGGCGAGCAGTACTTC
TRBV11-2	TRBJ1-4	TRBD1	-	CASSLDPGTGVEKLFF	TGTGCCAGCAGCTTAGATCCGGGCACAGGGGTGGAAAAACTGTTTTTT
TRBV4-2	TRBJ2-7	-	-	CASSRTRYEQYF	TGTGCCAGCAGCCGTACTAGGTACGAGCAGTACTTC
TRBV7-2	TRBJ2-3	-	-	CASSLGGGWNLYF	TGTGCCAGCAGCTTAGGAGGGGGGTGGAACCTGTATTTT
TRBV24-1	TRBJ2-2	TRBD2	few	CATSDLILAGDTGELFF	TGTGCCACCAGTGACTTGATTCTAGCGGGGGACACCGGGGAGCTGTTTTTT
TRBV9	TRBJ1-2	TRBD1	few	CASSPNLDRAYGYTF	TGTGCCAGCAGCCCGAACTTGGACAGGGCCTATGGCTACACCTTC
TRBV3-1	TRBJ2-3	TRBD1	few	CASSQGETGSTDTQYF	TGTGCCAGCAGCCAAGGTGAGACAGGGAGCACAGATACGCAGTATTTT
TRBV14	TRBJ2-1	-	few	CASSQRPGRESYNEQFF	TGTGCCAGCAGCCAGAGACCGGGGCGGGAATCCTACAATGAGCAGTTCTTC
TRBV9	TRBJ2-3	-	few	CASSPQRTAQYF	TGTGCCAGCAGCCCCCAGCGGACCGCGCAGTATTTT
TRBV6-1	TRBJ1-1	-	few	CASRPREARGNTEAFF	TGTGCCAGCAGGCCAAGGGAGGCCCGGGGGAACACTGAAGCTTTCTTT
TRBV20-1	TRBJ2-3	-	few	CTPRQGATDTQYF	TGCACCCCTAGGCAGGGAGCGACAGATACGCAGTATTTT
TRBV5-1	TRBJ2-3	-	few	CASSSTMGSTDTQYF	TGCGCCAGCAGCTCTACCATGGGGAGCACAGATACGCAGTATTTT
TRBV6-2/TRBV6-3	TRBJ1-1	TRBD1	few	CASSFPGQGSSEAFF	TGTGCCAGCAGTTTCCCGGGACAGGGGTCCTCTGAAGCTTTCTTT
TRBV5-4	TRBJ2-1	-	many	CASSSSRRGNNEQFF	TGTGCCAGCAGCTCCAGCCGGAGGGGAAACAATGAGCAGTTCTTC
TRBV5-1	TRBJ2-2	-	many	CASSFGGGPNTGELFF	TGCGCCAGCAGCTTCGGCGGGGGCCCGAACACCGGGGAGCTGTTTTTT
TRBV7-9	TRBJ2-7	TRBD1	-	CASSNTGQGDYEQYF	TGTGCCAGCAGCAACACGGGACAGGGCGACTACGAGCAGTACTTC
TRBV7-6	TRBJ2-2	-	-	CASSSTVTGELFF	TGTGCCAGCAGTAGTACAGTGACCGGGGAGCTGTTTTTT
TRBV3-1	TRBJ1-1	-	many	CASSQTASRSEAFF	TGTGCCAGCAGCCAAACCGCGAGTAGGTCTGAAGCTTTCTTT
TRBV7-9	TRBJ1-3	-	-	CASSLMGYGDTIYF	TGTGCCAGCAGCTTAATGGGATATGGAGACACCATATATTTT
TRBV12-3/TRBV12-4	TRBJ2-1	-	-	CASRPSSREQFF	TGTGCCAGCAGGCCGTCGAGCCGTGAGCAGTTCTTC
TRBV20-1	TRBJ1-5	TRBD1	few	CSAQMTGQQPQHF	TGCAGTGCACAGATGACAGGGCAACAGCCCCAGCATTTT
TRBV7-2	TRBJ1-6	-	-	CASSFTGYRALHF	TGTGCCAGCAGCTTTACAGGGTATAGGGCCCTCCACTTT
TRBV5-6	TRBJ2-5	-	-	CASSWGRRGETQYF	TGTGCCAGCAGCTGGGGACGGCGGGGAGAGACCCAGTACTTC
TRBV9	TRBJ2-1	TRBD2	few	CASSLHGLAGVKGEQFF	TGTGCCAGCAGCCTTCACGGACTAGCGGGAGTGAAGGGTGAGCAGTTCTTC
TRBV7-2	TRBJ1-1	-	few	CASSLGEGEAFF	TGTGCCAGCAGCTTAGGGGAGGGGGAAGCTTTCTTT
TRBV28	TRBJ2-1	TRBD2	few	CASTSGYNEQFF	TGTGCCAGCACTAGCGGGTACAATGAGCAGTTCTTC
TRBV11-1	TRBJ1-2	TRBD1	-	CASSYRGGNGYTF	TGTGCCAGCAGCTACAGGGGTGGGAATGGCTACACCTTC
TRBV20-1	TRBJ2-7	-	-	CSALPTGRGTYEQYF	TGCAGTGCTCTACCCACAGGGCGAGGGACCTACGAGCAGTACTTC
TRBV7-2	TRBJ2-3	TRBD2	-	CASSLVVAGGADTQYF	TGTGCCAGCAGCTTAGTTGTAGCGGGGGGGGCAGATACGCAGTATTTT
TRBV4-2	TRBJ1-1	-	-	CASSQERGDTEAFF	TGTGCCAGCAGCCAAGAAAGGGGTGACACTGAAGCTTTCTTT
TRBV12-3/TRBV12-4	TRBJ2-5	-	few	CASSFAQYQETQYF	TGTGCCAGCAGTTTTGCCCAGTACCAAGAGACCCAGTACTTC
TRBV7-2	TRBJ2-1	-	few	CASSSAGGSYNEQFF	TGTGCCAGCAGCTCGGCCGGGGGCTCCTACAATGAGCAGTTCTTC
TRBV4-2	TRBJ1-2	-	-	CASSQVDTGRDGYTF	TGTGCCAGCAGCCAAGTCGACACAGGAAGGGATGGCTACACCTTC
TRBV7-9	TRBJ2-7	TRBD1	few	CASSSTGLRAYEQYF	TGTGCCAGCAGCTCGACAGGGCTCCGGGCCTACGAGCAGTACTTC
TRBV5-6	TRBJ2-5	-	-	CASSLGTMETQYF	TGTGCCAGCAGCTTGGGGACTATGGAGACCCAGTACTTC
TRBV11-1	TRBJ1-1	TRBD1	-	CASSSIIRLTGPSDTEAFF	TGTGCCAGCAGCTCCATAATACGACTGACAGGGCCCTCAGACACTGAAGCTTTCTTT
TRBV7-3	TRBJ2-3	-	many	CASSPGGTDTQYF	TGTGCCAGCAGCCCGGGGGGCACAGATACGCAGTATTTT
TRBV6-5	TRBJ1-4	-	few	CASSYQGAWQKLFF	TGTGCCAGCAGTTACCAGGGTGCCTGGCAAAAACTGTTTTTT
TRBV19	TRBJ1-4	-	few	CASSIRPNEKLFF	TGTGCCAGTAGTATCCGGCCCAATGAAAAACTGTTTTTT
TRBV11-2	TRBJ1-2	-	few	CASSPDRRVPWYYGYTF	TGTGCCAGCAGCCCTGACAGAAGGGTCCCCTGGTACTATGGCTACACCTTC
TRBV18	TRBJ2-5	-	-	CASSEQGPKETQYF	TGTGCCAGCTCGGAGCAGGGCCCTAAAGAGACCCAGTACTTC